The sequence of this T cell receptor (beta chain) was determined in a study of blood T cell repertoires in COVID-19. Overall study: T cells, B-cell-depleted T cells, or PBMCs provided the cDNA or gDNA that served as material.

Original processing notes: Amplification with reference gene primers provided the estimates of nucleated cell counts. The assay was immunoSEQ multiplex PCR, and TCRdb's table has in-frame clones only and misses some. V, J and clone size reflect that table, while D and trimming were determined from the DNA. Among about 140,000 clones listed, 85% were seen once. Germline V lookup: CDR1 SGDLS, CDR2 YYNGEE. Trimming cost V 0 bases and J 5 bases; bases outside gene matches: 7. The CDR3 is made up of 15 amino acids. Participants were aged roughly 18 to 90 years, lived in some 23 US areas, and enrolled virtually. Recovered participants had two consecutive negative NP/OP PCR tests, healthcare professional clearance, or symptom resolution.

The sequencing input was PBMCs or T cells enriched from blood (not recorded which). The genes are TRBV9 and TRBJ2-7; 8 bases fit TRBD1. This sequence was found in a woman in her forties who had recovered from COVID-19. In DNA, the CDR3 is TGTGCCAGCAGCGTAGGGACAGGGTTTGGCGACGAGCAGTACTTC. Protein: CASSVGTGFGDEQYF.